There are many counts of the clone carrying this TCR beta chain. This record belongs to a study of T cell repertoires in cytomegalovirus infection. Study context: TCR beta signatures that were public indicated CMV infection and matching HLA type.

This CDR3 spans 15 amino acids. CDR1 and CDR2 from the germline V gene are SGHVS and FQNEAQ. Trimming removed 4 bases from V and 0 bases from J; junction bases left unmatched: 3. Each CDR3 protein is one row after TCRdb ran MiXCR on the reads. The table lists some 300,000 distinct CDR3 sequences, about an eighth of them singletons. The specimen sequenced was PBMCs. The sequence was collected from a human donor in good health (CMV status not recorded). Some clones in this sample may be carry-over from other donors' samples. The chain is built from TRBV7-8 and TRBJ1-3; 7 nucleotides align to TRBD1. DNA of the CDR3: TGTGCCAGCAGCTCTGACAGGGTCTCTGGAAACACCATATATTTT. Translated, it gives CASSSDRVSGNTIYF.